A single TCR beta chain is shown here with its context. Using immunoSEQ multiplex PCR, the repertoire was profiled, and TCRdb retains in-frame clones only, with some absent. Of about 400,000 clones listed, roughly 86% are singletons. Germline CDR1 and CDR2: SGHRS and YFSETQ. This CDR3 has 16 residues. V lost 4 bases to trimming and J lost 8 bases; unmatched junction nucleotides: 8. The data stem from a study of blood T cell repertoires in COVID-19. Sequencing was done on a sample of PBMCs or T cells enriched from blood (not recorded which). V usage is TRBV5-1 and J usage is TRBJ2-2; 13 bases are shared with TRBD2. This receptor was identified in a man between 35 and 55 years old in a cohort exposed to, infected with or recovered from COVID-19 (not recorded which). The CDR3 here is CASSQGTSGMPGELFF. CDR3 sequence (DNA): TGCGCCAGCAGCCAGGGGACTAGCGGGATGCCGGGGGAGCTGTTTTTT.